This entry concerns a single T cell receptor (beta chain). Antigen specificity is unknown. Other nucleotide sequences in the sample specify the same CDR3. The assay was immunoSEQ multiplex PCR, and TCRdb's table has in-frame clones only and misses some. The sample comprises fewer than 100,000 clones, 89% of which are singletons, and around 0.19% rests with the top ten. This entry comes from a study of OX40 agonist ivuxolimab in advanced cancers. Points from the study as a whole: With doses of 0.1 to 3.0 mg/kg, CD4+ and CD8+ blood T cells had undergone clonal expansion by week 6.

This CDR3 has 14 residues. V lost 1 base to trimming and J lost 7 bases, with 11 bases between them. Per the germline V gene, CDR1 is MGHRA and CDR2 is YSYEKL. The sequencing here drew on CD4+ or CD8+ T cells sorted from blood, taken in a trial of the OX40 agonist ivuxolimab. The chain recombines TRBV4-1 with TRBJ1-3; D remains ambiguous. The clonotype originates from an adult with an advanced solid tumor such as melanoma, head and neck, liver or kidney cancer. As DNA, the CDR3 is TGCGCCAGCAGCCAAGCCGTTCAGGTCAACACCATATATTTT. Translated, it gives CASSQAVQVNTIYF.